This T cell receptor (beta chain) emerged from a study of T cells in localized non-small cell lung cancer. This clone was detected once. Clones were sequenced by immunoSEQ multiplex PCR, and TCRdb holds only the in-frame ones, with some missing. The sample includes about 41,000 clones, approximately 83% of them seen just once. This CDR3 has 14 residues. Germline V gives CDR1 LGHNA, CDR2 YNFKEQ. The V segment lost 1 base and the J segment 5 bases; nucleotides outside the gene matches: 4. The clonotype comes from a man aged 35 to 69 with stage II lung adenocarcinoma. The V and J genes are TRBV4-2 and TRBJ2-7; 8 nucleotides align to TRBD1. Specimen: PBMCs, collected before any cancer treatment. The CDR3 nucleotides are TGTGCCAGCAGCCAAGTTGGACAGGGCCACGAGCAGTACTTC. As protein: CASSQVGQGHEQYF.